This paragraph reports one T cell receptor beta chain. Germline values: CDR1 SGHTA, CDR2 FQGNSA. This CDR3 region has 16 residues. Deletions cut 1 base from V and 3 bases from J, with 14 bases between. The Seattle patients, enrolled during active infection, were followed longitudinally. Data came from immunoSEQ multiplex PCR; TCRdb stores just in-frame clones and leaves some out. The data contain about 210,000 clones, 75% to 85% of them singletons. This specimen belongs to a study of blood T cell repertoires in COVID-19. For the study at large: The cDNA or gDNA used as material had been derived from T cells, B-cell-depleted T cells, or PBMCs.

This sequence was found in a woman between 65 and 79 years old with COVID-19, enrolled during active disease. J is TRBJ2-3 and V is TRBV7-2, with D perhaps matching TRBD2 (6 bases). The material sequenced was peripheral blood. CDR3 sequence reads: CASSLDGTYRTDTQYF. In nucleotides, the CDR3 is TGTGCCAGCAGCTTAGACGGGACTTACAGAACAGATACGCAGTATTTT.